These 20 T cell receptor beta chains came from one sample sequenced in a study of OX40 agonist ivuxolimab in advanced cancers. The repertoire was sequenced with immunoSEQ multiplex PCR; TCRdb's copy has only in-frame clones and lacks some. The data hold tens of thousands of clones, with approximately 91% observed a single time. The sample was CD4+ or CD8+ T cells sorted from blood, taken in a trial of the OX40 agonist ivuxolimab. All receptors come from an adult with an advanced solid tumor such as melanoma, head and neck, liver or kidney cancer.

The chain employs TRBV7-6 and TRBJ1-6, with 7 bases identical to TRBD1. CDR1 is SGHVS and CDR2 is FNYEAQ in the germline V gene. V was clipped by 0 bases and J by 14 bases; unmatched bases: 10. There are 15 residues in the CDR3. The CDR3 DNA reads TGTGCCAGCAGCTTAGCGCCCGACAGGGTAGTAACCCTCCACTTT. This gives the protein CASSLAPDRVVTLHF.

This rearrangement joins TRBV7-3 to TRBJ2-2; D unresolved. The V end was cut by 5 bases, the J end by 4 bases, with 8 bases between. The CDR3 has 13 residues. The V gene's germline CDR1 is SGHTA and CDR2 FQGTGA. DNA for the CDR3: TGTGCCAGCAGCGCCGACCCCACCGGGGAGCTGTTTTTT. Translation: CASSADPTGELFF.

The genes are TRBV5-1 and TRBJ1-1, with TRBD1 matching over 10 bases. The length of the CDR3 is 15 residues. Per the germline V gene, CDR1 is SGHRS and CDR2 is YFSETQ. The V gene end was trimmed by 0 bases and the J gene end by 6 bases; junction bases not matched to a gene: 5. The CDR3 loop is CASSLVSGQGSEAFF. The CDR3 DNA is TGCGCCAGCAGCTTGGTGTCGGGACAGGGGTCTGAAGCTTTCTTT.

The chain uses TRBV2 and TRBJ2-1; possibly TRBD2 for D (5 bases). The CDR3 is 14 amino acids. CDR1 is SNHLY and CDR2 is FYNNEI in the germline V gene. Trimming stripped 7 bases from V and 2 bases from J, with 12 bases between. The CDR3 loop is CASTSGLTYNEQFF. Written as DNA, the CDR3 is TGTGCCAGCACAAGCGGACTTACCTACAATGAGCAGTTCTTC.

The CDR3 DNA sequence: TGTGCCAGCAGCTCCGACGGGACAGGGAGGGTTTCTTCCCATGGGGCCCTGTTCTTC. Protein product: CASSSDGTGRVSSHGALFF. The chain recombines TRBV11-2 with TRBJ2-1; the match to TRBD1 covers 9 bases. The V segment lost 4 bases and the J segment 15 bases; nucleotides outside the gene matches: 28. This CDR3 is 19 amino acids long. The germline V gene encodes CDR1 SGHAT and CDR2 FQNNGV.

This chain joins TRBV11-1 and TRBJ2-1; a weak D match, TRBD2 (5 bases). The length of the CDR3 is 16 residues. Germline CDR1 is SGHAT and CDR2 is FQDESV (reference sequence). The V and J ends lost 5 bases and 0 bases respectively, with 14 bases between them. CDR3 sequence (DNA): TGTGCCAGCAGCCCGGTCACTAGAATCTCCTACAATGAGCAGTTCTTC. Its translation: CASSPVTRISYNEQFF.

The chain joins TRBV20-1 to TRBJ1-2; a possible D gene is TRBD1 (5 bases). In germline, CDR1 is DFQATT, CDR2 SNEGSKA (reference sequence). Trimming left V 2 bases short and J 4 bases short, with 5 bases between. The CDR3 totals 11 residues. The CDR3 reads CSARQGYGYTF. CDR3 coding DNA: TGCAGTGCTAGACAGGGCTATGGCTACACCTTC.

V gene TRBV15 combines with J gene TRBJ1-1; maybe TRBD1 (5 bases). CDR3 length: 14 amino acids. The germline V gene encodes CDR1 LNHNV and CDR2 YYDKDF (reference sequence). Trimming shortened V by 3 bases and J by 1 base, and 9 bases separated the two germline ends. CDR3 protein: CATSRGVENTEAFF. The CDR3 nucleotides are TGTGCCACCAGCAGGGGGGTGGAGAACACTGAAGCTTTCTTT.

The rearrangement uses TRBV5-1 and TRBJ2-1, with D possibly matching TRBD2 (6 bases). V lost 1 base and J lost 6, with 20 bases in between. The CDR3 runs to 17 residues. Germline V gene data show CDR1 as SGHRS and CDR2 as YFSETQ. The CDR3 nucleotides are TGCGCCAGCAGCTTGAGATTAGCTAGCGAGGCATTCAATGAGCAGTTCTTC. It translates to CASSLRLASEAFNEQFF. Based on the CDR3 plus reference TRBV5-1 and TRBJ2-1, the full variable domain is KAGVTQTPRYLIKTRGQQVTLSCSPISGHRSVSWYQQTPGQGLQFLFEYFSETQRNKGNFPGRFSGRQFSNSRSEMNVSTLELGDSALYLCASSLRLASEAFNEQFFGPGTRLTVL.

The chain combines TRBV7-9 with TRBJ2-1, with a tentative D call TRBD2 (5 bases). Trimming stripped 0 bases from V and 9 bases from J, with 6 bases between. This CDR3 has 12 amino acids. Germline values: CDR1 SEHNR, CDR2 FQNEAQ (reference sequence). Here the CDR3 reads CASSLAGAEQFF. CDR3 in DNA: TGTGCCAGCAGCTTAGCGGGAGCTGAGCAGTTCTTC.

The chain employs TRBV5-5 and TRBJ2-7, with 7 bases lining up with TRBD1. CDR3 length equals 15 residues. Germline loops: CDR1 SGHKS, CDR2 YYEKEE (reference sequence). J lost 6 bases, V lost 0 bases, and 9 bases had no gene match. CDR3 residues: CASSLARRQGTEQYF. The CDR3 nucleotides read TGTGCCAGCAGCTTGGCGAGGCGACAGGGAACCGAGCAGTACTTC.

This rearrangement joins TRBV10-2 to TRBJ2-5, with D perhaps matching TRBD2 (8 bases). CDR3 length: 14 amino acids. Germline CDR1 is WSHSY and CDR2 is SAAADI. V gave up 6 bases and J gave up 4 bases, with 15 bases separating them. CDR3 DNA: TGCGCCAGCAGGAGGGGGCTAGCGGGAGAGACCCAGTACTTC. It specifies CASRRGLAGETQYF.

This chain uses TRBV4-3 with TRBJ2-1; 7 nucleotides line up with TRBD2. The CDR3 is made up of 19 amino acids. The J segment lost 4 bases and the V segment lost 1 base, leaving 16 bases of the junction unmatched. The germline gives CDR1 LGHNA, CDR2 YSLEER. For the CDR3, the DNA is TGCGCCAGCAGCCAAGTCGGAGCCTCCGCTAGCGGCCTATACAATGAGCAGTTCTTC. It translates to CASSQVGASASGLYNEQFF.

The rearrangement uses TRBV7-2 and TRBJ2-5; 8 nucleotides align to TRBD2. The ends lost 1 base at V and 0 bases at J; junction bases unmatched: 4. CDR3 length: 16 amino acids. CDR1 SGHTA and CDR2 FQGNSA come from the germline V gene. DNA for the CDR3: TGTGCCAGCAGCTTAGTGGCGGGAGGCCACCAAGAGACCCAGTACTTC. This encodes CASSLVAGGHQETQYF.

The gene calls are TRBV5-1 and TRBJ2-2; 9 nucleotides agree with TRBD1. The germline gives CDR1 SGHRS, CDR2 YFSETQ. The CDR3 loop spans 14 amino acids. V dropped 4 bases and J dropped 6; count of bases not matched to a gene: 4. This chain's CDR3 is CASSPQGAPGELFF. The CDR3 DNA sequence: TGCGCCAGCAGCCCACAGGGGGCGCCCGGGGAGCTGTTTTTT.

The rearrangement uses TRBV5-6 and TRBJ2-1, with no clear D. Germline CDR1 and CDR2: SGHDT and YYEEEE. This CDR3 contains 13 residues. V lost 0 bases and J lost 6, with 7 bases in between. CDR3 residues: CASSLGAPNEQFF. The CDR3 bases are TGTGCCAGCAGCTTGGGGGCTCCCAATGAGCAGTTCTTC.

The J gene is TRBJ1-2, the V gene TRBV4-3; possibly TRBD1 for D (6 bases). Trimming left V 3 bases short and J 7 bases short, with 21 bases between. Germline CDR1 reads LGHNA; CDR2 reads YSLEER. CDR3 size: 16 residues. CDR3: CASSQVGRRGALGYTF. The CDR3 coding sequence is TGCGCCAGCAGCCAGGTCGGACGGCGGGGGGCCCTTGGCTACACCTTC.

This chain uses TRBV18 with TRBJ2-3, with D unclear. The germline V and J ends were trimmed by 3 bases and 1 base, with 11 bases remaining between them. The length of the CDR3 is 15 residues. From germline, CDR1 is KGHSH and CDR2 LQKENI. The CDR3 DNA follows: TGTGCCAGCTCACCTCTCGAGGCTCGCACAGATACGCAGTATTTT. Residues: CASSPLEARTDTQYF.

The CDR3 DNA reads as TGTGCCAGCAGCTTAGCGGTGGGCACCGGGGAGCTGTTTTTT. It translates to CASSLAVGTGELFF. This sequence joins TRBV7-6 and TRBJ2-2; unclear D gene. The CDR3 runs 14 residues. Germline lookup yields CDR1 SGHVS and CDR2 FNYEAQ. V gave up 0 bases and J gave up 4 bases, with 6 bases separating them.

This clone was recorded a few times. The chain joins TRBV6-1 to TRBJ1-2, with unresolved D. The CDR3 covers 13 residues. The germline V gene encodes CDR1 MNHNS and CDR2 SASEGT. Trimming took off 7 bases at V and 4 bases at J, with 13 bases between the two ends. The CDR3 region has the DNA TGTGCCAGCACCCGACCTCCTGTCTATGGCTACACCTTC. Residues: CASTRPPVYGYTF.